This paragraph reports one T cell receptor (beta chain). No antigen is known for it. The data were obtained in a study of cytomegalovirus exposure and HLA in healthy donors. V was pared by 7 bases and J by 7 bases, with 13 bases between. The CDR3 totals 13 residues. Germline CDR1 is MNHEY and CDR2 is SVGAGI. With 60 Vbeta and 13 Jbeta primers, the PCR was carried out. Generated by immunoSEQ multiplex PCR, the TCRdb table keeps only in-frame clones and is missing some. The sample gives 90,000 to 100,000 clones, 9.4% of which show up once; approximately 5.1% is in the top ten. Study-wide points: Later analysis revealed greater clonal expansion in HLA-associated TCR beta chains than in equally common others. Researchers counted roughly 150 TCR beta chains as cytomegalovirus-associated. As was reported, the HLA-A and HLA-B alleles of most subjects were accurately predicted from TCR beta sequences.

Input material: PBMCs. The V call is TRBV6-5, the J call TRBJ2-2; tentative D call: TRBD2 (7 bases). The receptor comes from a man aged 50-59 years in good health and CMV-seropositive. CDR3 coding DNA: TGTGCCAGCACACAGGGAGGGAGCGGGGAGCTGTTTTTT. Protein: CASTQGGSGELFF.